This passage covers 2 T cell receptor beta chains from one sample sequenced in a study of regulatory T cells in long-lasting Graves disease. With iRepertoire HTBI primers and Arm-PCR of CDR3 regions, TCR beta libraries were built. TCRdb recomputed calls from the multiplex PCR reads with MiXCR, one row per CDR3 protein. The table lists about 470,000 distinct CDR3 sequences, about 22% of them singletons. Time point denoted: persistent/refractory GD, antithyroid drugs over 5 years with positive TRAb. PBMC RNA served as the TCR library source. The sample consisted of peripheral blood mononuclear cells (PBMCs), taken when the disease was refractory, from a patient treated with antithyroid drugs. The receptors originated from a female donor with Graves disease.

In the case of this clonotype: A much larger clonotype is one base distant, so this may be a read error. In DNA form, the CDR3 reads TGTGCCAGCAGTTCCTGGACTAGCGGGGGGGCTAGGGGAGAGACCCAGTACTTC. This encodes CASSSWTSGGARGETQYF. V is TRBV6-4 and J is TRBJ2-5, with TRBD2 matching over 15 bases. V shed 5 bases and J 4 bases; nucleotides not matched to a gene: 11. Per the germline V gene, CDR1 is MRHNA and CDR2 is SNTAGT. This CDR3 spans 18 amino acids.

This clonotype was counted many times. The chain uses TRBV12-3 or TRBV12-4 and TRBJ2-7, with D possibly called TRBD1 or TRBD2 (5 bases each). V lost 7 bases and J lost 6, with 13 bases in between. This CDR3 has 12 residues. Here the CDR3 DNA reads TGTGCCAGCAATCTACCGGGACGCGAGCAGTACTTC. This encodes CASNLPGREQYF.